These T cell receptor beta chains were read from a single sample in a study of metastatic and nonmetastatic thyroid tumors. TCRdb re-called the PCR reads via MiXCR. The table includes approximately 7,700 clones, just under 30% detected once. Sequenced: tumor tissue. These receptors came from a female donor with papillary thyroid cancer or a benign thyroid nodule (not recorded which). Some clones in this sample may be carry-over from other donors' samples. CDR3s include the opening cysteine and the closing phenylalanine or tryptophan. Each record gives: V gene, clone size, J gene, D gene, CDR3 DNA, CDR3 protein. D genes are given only for firm matches. Rows may omit the clone size; those that give it use once, few, many or a size class.

>TRBV9|medium-sized|TRBJ1-2|.
TGTGCCAGCAGCTCACCTCCGGGCGGCACTAACTATGGCTACACCTTC
CASSSPPGGTNYGYTF
>TRBV30|hyperexpanded|TRBJ1-6|TRBD1
TGTGCCTGGAGTGTACCGGGAACAGGGGGTAATTCACCCCTCCACTTT
CAWSVPGTGGNSPLHF
>TRBV5-1|.|TRBJ2-7|TRBD2
TGCGCCAGCAGCTTGGGCGGGGGGACCCCCTACGAGCAGTACTTC
CASSLGGGTPYEQYF
>TRBV7-8|few|TRBJ2-7|TRBD2
TGTGCCAGCAGCGACGTAGCGGGAGACGTCTACGAGCAGTACTTC
CASSDVAGDVYEQYF
>TRBV20-1|.|TRBJ2-7|.
TGCAGTGCTTATCCGCTAGGGCAGGGAGTATCCTACGAGCAGTACTTC
CSAYPLGQGVSYEQYF
>TRBV20-1|.|TRBJ1-2|.
TGCGGTTCTATTAGTGGCTATGGCTACACCTTC
CGSISGYGYTF
>TRBV2|few|TRBJ2-1|.
TGTGCCAGCAGTGAACAGGGGCTAAATGAGCAGTTCTTC
CASSEQGLNEQFF
>TRBV20-1|hyperexpanded|TRBJ2-3|.
TGCAGTGCTATCTCGGGGGCTAGCACAGATACGCAGTATTTT
CSAISGASTDTQYF
>TRBV7-8|.|TRBJ2-2|TRBD2
TGTGCCAGCAGCTCGCTGGGAGCGGGAGACGTCGGGGAGCTGTTTTTT
CASSSLGAGDVGELFF
>TRBV3-1|few|TRBJ2-7|.
TGTGCCAGCAGCCAGACTACCGGGGAGCAGTACTTC
CASSQTTGEQYF
>TRBV27|.|TRBJ2-3|TRBD2
TGTGCCAGCAGTTTCCTAGCGGAACCCTCTAGCACAGATACGCAGTATTTT
CASSFLAEPSSTDTQYF
>TRBV5-1|once|TRBJ1-4|TRBD1
TGCGCCAGCAGCTTAGGGCAGGGGGCAGGTCGTGAAAAACTGTTTTTT
CASSLGQGAGREKLFF
>TRBV4-1|.|TRBJ2-1|TRBD2
TGCGCCAGCAGCCAAGATCTTGGCGGGAGGCTAAATGAGCAGTTCTTC
CASSQDLGGRLNEQFF
>TRBV7-2|.|TRBJ1-2|.
TGTGCCAGCAGCTCGATAGGGGCTGGCTACACCTTC
CASSSIGAGYTF